This T cell receptor (beta chain) stems from a study of cytomegalovirus exposure and HLA in healthy donors. The CDR3 loop spans 13 amino acids. V lost 7 bases to trimming and J lost 8 bases, with 12 bases between them. The germline CDR1 and CDR2 sequences are SEHNR and FQNEAQ (reference sequence). A few counts support this clone. Profiling relied on immunoSEQ multiplex PCR, and the TCRdb table lists in-frame clones only, not all of them. The profile shows some 130,000 clones, roughly 93% of them singletons. The TCR sequence derives from a young man in good health and CMV-seropositive. This chain joins TRBV7-9 and TRBJ1-6, with D possibly TRBD1 on 6 matching bases. Sample: PBMCs. In DNA form, the CDR3 reads TGTGCCAGCAAGACTTGGACAGATTCACCCCTCCACTTT. Protein sequence: CASKTWTDSPLHF.